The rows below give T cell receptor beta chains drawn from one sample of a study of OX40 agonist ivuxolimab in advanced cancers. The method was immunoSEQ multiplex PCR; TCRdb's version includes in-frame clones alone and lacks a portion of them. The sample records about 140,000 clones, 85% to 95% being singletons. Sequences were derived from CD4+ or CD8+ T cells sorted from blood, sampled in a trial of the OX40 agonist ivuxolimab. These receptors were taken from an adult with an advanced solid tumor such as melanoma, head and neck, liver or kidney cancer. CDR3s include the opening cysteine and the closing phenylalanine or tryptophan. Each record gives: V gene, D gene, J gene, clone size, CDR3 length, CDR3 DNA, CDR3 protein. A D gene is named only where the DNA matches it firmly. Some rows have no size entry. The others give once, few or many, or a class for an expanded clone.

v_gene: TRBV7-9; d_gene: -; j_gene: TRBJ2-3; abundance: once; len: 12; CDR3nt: TGTGCCAGCAGCTTAGAGACAGATACGCAGTATTTT; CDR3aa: CASSLETDTQYF
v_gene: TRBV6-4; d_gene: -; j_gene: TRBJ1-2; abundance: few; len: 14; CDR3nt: TGTGCCAGCCGTAGGACACCAGATAACTATGGCTACACCTTC; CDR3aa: CASRRTPDNYGYTF
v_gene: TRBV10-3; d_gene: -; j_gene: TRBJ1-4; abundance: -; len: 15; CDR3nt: TGTGCCATCAGTGAGAGAGGGCCAGGCGGCGAAAAACTGTTTTTT; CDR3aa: CAISERGPGGEKLFF
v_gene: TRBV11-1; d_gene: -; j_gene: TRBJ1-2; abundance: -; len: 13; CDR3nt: TGTGCCAGCAGCCCCGAAACCACCTATGGCTACACCTTC; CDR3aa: CASSPETTYGYTF
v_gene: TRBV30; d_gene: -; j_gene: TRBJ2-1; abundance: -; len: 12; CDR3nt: TGTGCCTGGAGTGCCTCCCGGGGAGTCCCGTTCTTC; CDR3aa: CAWSASRGVPFF
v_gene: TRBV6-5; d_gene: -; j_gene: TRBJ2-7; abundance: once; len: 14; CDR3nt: TGTGCCAGCAATCGGGGGACCTTCTCCTACGAGCAGTACTTC; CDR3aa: CASNRGTFSYEQYF
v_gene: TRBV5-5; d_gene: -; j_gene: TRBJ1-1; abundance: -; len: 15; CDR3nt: TGTGCCAGCAGCTTGACGTCAGAACTGAACACTGAAGCTTTCTTT; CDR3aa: CASSLTSELNTEAFF
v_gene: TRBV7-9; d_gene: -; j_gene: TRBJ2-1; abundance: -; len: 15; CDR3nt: TGTGCCAGCAGCTTAGGCCATAGCTCCTACAATGAGCAGTTCTTC; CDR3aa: CASSLGHSSYNEQFF
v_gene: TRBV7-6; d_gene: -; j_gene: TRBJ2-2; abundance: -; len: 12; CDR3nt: TGTGCCAGCAGCTCTAACACCGGGGAGCTGTTTTTT; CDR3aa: CASSSNTGELFF
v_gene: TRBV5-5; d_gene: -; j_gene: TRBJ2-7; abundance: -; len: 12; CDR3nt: TGTGCCAGCAGCTTGAATCTCTACGAGCAGTACTTC; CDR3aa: CASSLNLYEQYF
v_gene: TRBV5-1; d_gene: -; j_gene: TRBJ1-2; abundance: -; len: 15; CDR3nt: TGCGCCAGCAGCTTGGGACAGGAGGCAGCGTATGGCTACACCTTC; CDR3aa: CASSLGQEAAYGYTF
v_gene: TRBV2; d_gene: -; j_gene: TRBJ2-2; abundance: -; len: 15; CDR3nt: TGTGCCAGCAGTTTCCGGGACACCTACACCGGGGAGCTGTTTTTT; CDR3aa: CASSFRDTYTGELFF
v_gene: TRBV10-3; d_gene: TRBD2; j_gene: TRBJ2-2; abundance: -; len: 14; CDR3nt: TGTGCCATCAGAGTAGCGGGAGGGGCCGGGGAGCTGTTTTTT; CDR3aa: CAIRVAGGAGELFF
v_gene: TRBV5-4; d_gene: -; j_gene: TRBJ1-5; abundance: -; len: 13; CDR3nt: TGTGCCAGCAGCTTCCGACCCGGTCAGCCCCAGCATTTT; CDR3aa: CASSFRPGQPQHF
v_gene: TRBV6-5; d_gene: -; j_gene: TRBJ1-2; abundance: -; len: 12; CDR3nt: TGTGCCAGCAGTCCACAGGGCTATGGCTACACCTTC; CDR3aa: CASSPQGYGYTF
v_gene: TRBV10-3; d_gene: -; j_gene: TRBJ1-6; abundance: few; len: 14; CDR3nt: TGTGCCATCAGCGCAGACAGGAATAATTCACCCCTCCACTTT; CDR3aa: CAISADRNNSPLHF
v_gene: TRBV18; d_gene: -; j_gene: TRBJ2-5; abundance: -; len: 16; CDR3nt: TGTGCCAGCTCACCAAAAAGGGGGACGGGGCAAGAGACCCAGTACTTC; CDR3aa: CASSPKRGTGQETQYF
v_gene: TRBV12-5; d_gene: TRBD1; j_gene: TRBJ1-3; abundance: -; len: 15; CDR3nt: TGTGCTAGTGGTTCGGGACAGGGTGCTGGAAACACTATATATTTT; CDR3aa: CASGSGQGAGNTIYF
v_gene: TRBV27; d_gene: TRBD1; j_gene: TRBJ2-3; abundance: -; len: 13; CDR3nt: TGTGCCAGCCGGACAGGGGGCACAGATACGCAGTATTTT; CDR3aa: CASRTGGTDTQYF
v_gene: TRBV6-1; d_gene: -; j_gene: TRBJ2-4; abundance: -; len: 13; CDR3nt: TGTGCCAGCCGGGACTTAGCCAAAAACATTCAGTACTTC; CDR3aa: CASRDLAKNIQYF
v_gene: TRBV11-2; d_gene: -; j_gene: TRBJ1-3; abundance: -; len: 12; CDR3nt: TGTGCCAGCAGCCTTCCTGGAAACACCATATATTTT; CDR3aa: CASSLPGNTIYF
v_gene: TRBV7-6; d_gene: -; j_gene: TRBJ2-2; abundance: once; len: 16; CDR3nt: TGTGCCAGCAGCAAAGGGGGCATAGCGGGATCCGGGGAGCTGTTTTTT; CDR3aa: CASSKGGIAGSGELFF
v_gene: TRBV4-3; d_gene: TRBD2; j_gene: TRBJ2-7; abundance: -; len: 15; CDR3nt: TGCGCCAGCAGCCAAGGGGGGGGAGGTGGCTACGAGCAGTACTTC; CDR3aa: CASSQGGGGGYEQYF
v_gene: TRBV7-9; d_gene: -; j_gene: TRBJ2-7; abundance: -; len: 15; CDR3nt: TGTGCCAGCAGCTTAAGGAGGGAGAGTGGCGACGAGCAGTACTTC; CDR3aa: CASSLRRESGDEQYF
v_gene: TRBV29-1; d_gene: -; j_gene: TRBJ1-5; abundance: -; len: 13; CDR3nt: TGCAGCGTTGTCGGAGGAGGCAATCAGCCCCAGCATTTT; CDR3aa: CSVVGGGNQPQHF
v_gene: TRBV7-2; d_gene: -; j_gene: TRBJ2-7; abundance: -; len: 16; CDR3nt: TGTGCCAGCAGCACCGATAGGACAAGGAGCTCCTACGAGCAGTACTTC; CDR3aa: CASSTDRTRSSYEQYF
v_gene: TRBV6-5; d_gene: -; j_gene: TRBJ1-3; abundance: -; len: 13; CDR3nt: TGTGCCAGCCGGGGGGGCGGCGGAAACACCATATATTTT; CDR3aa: CASRGGGGNTIYF
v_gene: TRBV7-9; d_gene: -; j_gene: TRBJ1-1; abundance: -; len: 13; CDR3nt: TGTGCCAGCAGCCAACCCAGGAACACTGAAGCTTTCTTT; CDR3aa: CASSQPRNTEAFF
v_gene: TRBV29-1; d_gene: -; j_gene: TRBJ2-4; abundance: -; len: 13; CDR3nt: TGCAGCGTTGTACAGGGAGCGCAAAACATTCAGTACTTC; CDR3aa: CSVVQGAQNIQYF
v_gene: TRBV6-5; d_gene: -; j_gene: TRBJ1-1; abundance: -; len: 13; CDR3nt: TGTGCCAGCAGTTCCGGGGTCTCAACTGAAGCTTTCTTT; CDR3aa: CASSSGVSTEAFF
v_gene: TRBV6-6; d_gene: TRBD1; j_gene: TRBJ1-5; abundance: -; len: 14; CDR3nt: TGTGCCAGCAGTTACGCACAGGGGAATCAGCCCCAGCATTTT; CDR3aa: CASSYAQGNQPQHF
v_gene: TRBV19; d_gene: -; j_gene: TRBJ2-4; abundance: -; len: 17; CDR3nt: TGTGCCAGTAGTATTTGGGCAGCCTCCCTAGCCAAAAACATTCAGTACTTC; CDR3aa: CASSIWAASLAKNIQYF
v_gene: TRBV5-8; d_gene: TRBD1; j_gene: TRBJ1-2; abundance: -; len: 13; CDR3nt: TGTGCCAGCAGCTTTGGACAGGGCTATGGCTACACCTTC; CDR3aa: CASSFGQGYGYTF
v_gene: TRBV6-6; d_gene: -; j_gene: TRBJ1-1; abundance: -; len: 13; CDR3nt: TGTGCCAGCAGACTGATTGGGGGCACTGAAGCTTTCTTT; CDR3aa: CASRLIGGTEAFF
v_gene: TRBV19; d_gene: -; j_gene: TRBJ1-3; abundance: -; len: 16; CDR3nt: TGTGCCAGTAGTATCCCCCAGGGGTCGTCTGGAAACACCATATATTTT; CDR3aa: CASSIPQGSSGNTIYF
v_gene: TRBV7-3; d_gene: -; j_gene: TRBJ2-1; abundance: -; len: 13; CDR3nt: TGTGCCAGCAGCCCACCCCCCTACAATGAGCAGTTCTTC; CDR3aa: CASSPPPYNEQFF
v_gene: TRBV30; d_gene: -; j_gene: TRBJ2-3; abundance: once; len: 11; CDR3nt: TGTGCCTGGAGTGTACAAGATACGCAGTATTTT; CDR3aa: CAWSVQDTQYF
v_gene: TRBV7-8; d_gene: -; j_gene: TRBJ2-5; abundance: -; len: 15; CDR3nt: TGTGCCAGCAGCTTAATGGGACTCCAACAAGAGACCCAGTACTTC; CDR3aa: CASSLMGLQQETQYF
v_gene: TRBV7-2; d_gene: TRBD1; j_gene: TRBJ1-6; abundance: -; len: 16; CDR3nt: TGTGCCAGCAGCTTCCACCACGACAGGGTAGGGTCACCCCTCCACTTT; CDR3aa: CASSFHHDRVGSPLHF
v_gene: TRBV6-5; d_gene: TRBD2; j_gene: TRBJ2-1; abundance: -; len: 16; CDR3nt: TGTGCCAGCAGTTATCTCACTAGCGGGAGAGTCGATGAGCAGTTCTTC; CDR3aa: CASSYLTSGRVDEQFF
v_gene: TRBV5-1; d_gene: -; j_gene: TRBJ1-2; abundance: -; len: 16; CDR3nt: TGCGCCAGCAGCTTGGTCCCAGGCCGGGTTTTGGGGGGCTACACCTTC; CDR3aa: CASSLVPGRVLGGYTF
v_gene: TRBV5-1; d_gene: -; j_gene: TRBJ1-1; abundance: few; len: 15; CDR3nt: TGCGCCAGCAGCTTGATCCCAGGGCTCGACACTGAAGCTTTCTTT; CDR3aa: CASSLIPGLDTEAFF
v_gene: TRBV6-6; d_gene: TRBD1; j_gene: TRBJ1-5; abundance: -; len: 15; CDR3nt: TGTGCCAGCAGTAGATCCGGGACAGAGAATCAGCCCCAGCATTTT; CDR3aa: CASSRSGTENQPQHF
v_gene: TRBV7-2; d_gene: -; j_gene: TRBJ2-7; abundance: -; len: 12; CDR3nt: TGTGCCAGCAGCTTATGGCCCTACGAGCAGTACTTC; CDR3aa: CASSLWPYEQYF